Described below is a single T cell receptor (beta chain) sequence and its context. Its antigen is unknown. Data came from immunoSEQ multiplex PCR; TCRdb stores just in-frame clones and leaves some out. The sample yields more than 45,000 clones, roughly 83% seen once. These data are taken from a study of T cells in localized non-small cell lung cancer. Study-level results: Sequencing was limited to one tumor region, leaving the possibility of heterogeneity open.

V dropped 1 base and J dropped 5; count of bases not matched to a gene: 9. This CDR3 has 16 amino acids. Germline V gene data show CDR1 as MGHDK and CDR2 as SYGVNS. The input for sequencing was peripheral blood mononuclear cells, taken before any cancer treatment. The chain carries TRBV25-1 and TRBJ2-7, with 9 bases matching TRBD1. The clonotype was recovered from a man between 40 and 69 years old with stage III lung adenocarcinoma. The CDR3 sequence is CASSESLSGTGNEQYF. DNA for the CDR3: TGTGCCAGCAGTGAATCTCTCTCCGGGACAGGGAACGAGCAGTACTTC.